The clone carrying this TCR beta chain came up many times. The sample originates from a study of early T cells in non-severe SARS-CoV-2 infection. The V gene's germline CDR1 is SQVTM and CDR2 ANQGSEA. The CDR3 covers 12 residues. Trimming removed 4 bases from V and 7 bases from J; junction bases left unmatched: 5. MiXCR was run by TCRdb on the 5' RACE reads, yielding one entry per CDR3 protein. The table records tens of thousands of distinct CDR3 sequences, about 10% of them present only once. Specimen: whole blood, collected at baseline. The TCR originated in an adult who was a healthcare worker with PCR-confirmed SARS-CoV-2 infection or an uninfected control (not recorded which). The chain recombines TRBV29-1 with TRBJ1-1; 8 bases match TRBD1. The CDR3 region is CSVGTGIFEAFF. The DNA for the CDR3 is TGCAGCGTTGGGACAGGGATTTTTGAAGCTTTCTTT.